This TCR beta chain originates from a study of blood T cell repertoires in COVID-19. The Seattle site enrolled patients during active infection and followed them longitudinally. Here immunoSEQ multiplex PCR was the method, and the copy in TCRdb shows in-frame clones only, minus some. This sample has about 130,000 clones; 70% to 80% occur once, and the top ten carry less than 5%. The CDR3 is 16 residues long. Unmatched junction bases numbered 11, after V lost 5 bases and J lost 5 bases. Per germline, CDR1 SGHAT and CDR2 FQNNGV. The receptor was isolated from a woman aged 70-85 years with COVID-19, enrolled during active disease. What was sequenced was peripheral blood. The genes are TRBV11-2 and TRBJ2-7; TRBD1 agrees at 11 bases. The CDR3 coding sequence is TGTGCCAGCAGCAGACCCGGGGGACAGGGGGTCCACGAGCAGTACTTC. This codes for CASSRPGGQGVHEQYF.